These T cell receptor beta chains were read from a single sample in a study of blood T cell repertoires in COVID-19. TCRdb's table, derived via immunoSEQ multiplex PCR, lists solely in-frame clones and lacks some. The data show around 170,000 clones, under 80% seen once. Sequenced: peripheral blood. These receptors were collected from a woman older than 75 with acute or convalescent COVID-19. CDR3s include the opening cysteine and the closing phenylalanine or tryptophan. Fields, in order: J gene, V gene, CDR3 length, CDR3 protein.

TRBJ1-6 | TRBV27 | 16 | CASSFGRATYNSPLHF
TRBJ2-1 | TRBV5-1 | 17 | CASSFTTGTSGNNEQFF
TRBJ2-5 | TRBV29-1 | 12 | CSASGGGETQYF
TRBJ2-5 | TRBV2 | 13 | CASSTETGETQYF
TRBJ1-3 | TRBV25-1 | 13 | CASTVGSGNTIYF
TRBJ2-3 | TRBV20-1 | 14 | CSASSAGGTDTQYF
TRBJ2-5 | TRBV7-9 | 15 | CASSPSRGRSETQYF
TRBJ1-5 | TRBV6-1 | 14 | CASSDGYSNQPQHF
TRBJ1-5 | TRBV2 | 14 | CASSGQLSNQPQHF
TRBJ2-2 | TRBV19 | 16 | CASTPSWDRGPGELFF
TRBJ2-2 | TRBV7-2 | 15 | CASSLSGGDTGELFF
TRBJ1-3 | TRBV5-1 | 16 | CASSGGTDFSGNTIYF
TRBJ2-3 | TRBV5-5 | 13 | CASSFGLGDTQYF
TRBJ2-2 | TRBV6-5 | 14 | CASRASGATGELFF
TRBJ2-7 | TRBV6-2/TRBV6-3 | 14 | CASSQSQGAGEQYF
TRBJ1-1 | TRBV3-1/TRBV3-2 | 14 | CASSRGQANTEAFF
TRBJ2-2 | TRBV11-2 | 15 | CASRWWGRDTGELFF
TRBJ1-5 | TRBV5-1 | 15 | CASSKGTDFNQPQHF
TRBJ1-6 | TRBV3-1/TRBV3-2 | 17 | CASSQGNPSSYNSPLHF
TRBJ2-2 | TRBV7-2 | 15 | CASSLGLANTGELFF
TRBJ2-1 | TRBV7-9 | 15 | CASSLALSPKNEQFF
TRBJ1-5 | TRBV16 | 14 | CASSQGQGSQPQHF
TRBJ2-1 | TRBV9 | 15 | CASSVDSSGSGGQFF
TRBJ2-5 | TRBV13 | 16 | CASSLGGCGGGETQYF
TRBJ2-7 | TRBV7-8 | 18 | CASSLVRGILAGRYEQYF
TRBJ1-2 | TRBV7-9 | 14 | CASSKRTGEDGYTF
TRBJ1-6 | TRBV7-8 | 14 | CASSSGTVNSPLHF
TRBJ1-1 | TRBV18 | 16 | CASSPRDSSMNTEAFF